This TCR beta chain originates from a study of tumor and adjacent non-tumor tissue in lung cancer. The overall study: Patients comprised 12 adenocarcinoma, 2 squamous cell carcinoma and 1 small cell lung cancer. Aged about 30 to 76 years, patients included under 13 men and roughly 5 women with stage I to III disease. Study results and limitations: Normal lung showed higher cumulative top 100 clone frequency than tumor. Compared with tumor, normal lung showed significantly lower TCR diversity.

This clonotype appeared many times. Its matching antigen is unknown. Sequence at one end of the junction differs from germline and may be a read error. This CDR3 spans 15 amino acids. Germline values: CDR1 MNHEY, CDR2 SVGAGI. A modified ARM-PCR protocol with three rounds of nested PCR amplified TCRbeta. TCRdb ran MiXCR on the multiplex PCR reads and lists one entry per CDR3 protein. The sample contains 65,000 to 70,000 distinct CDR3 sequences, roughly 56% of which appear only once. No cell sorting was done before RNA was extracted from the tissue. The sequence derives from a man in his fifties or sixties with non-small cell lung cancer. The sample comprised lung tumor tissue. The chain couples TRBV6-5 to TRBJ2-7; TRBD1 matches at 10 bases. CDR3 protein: CASGYGTGASYEQYF. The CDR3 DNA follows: TGTGCCAGCGGTTACGGGACAGGGGCCTCCTACGAGCAGTACTTC.